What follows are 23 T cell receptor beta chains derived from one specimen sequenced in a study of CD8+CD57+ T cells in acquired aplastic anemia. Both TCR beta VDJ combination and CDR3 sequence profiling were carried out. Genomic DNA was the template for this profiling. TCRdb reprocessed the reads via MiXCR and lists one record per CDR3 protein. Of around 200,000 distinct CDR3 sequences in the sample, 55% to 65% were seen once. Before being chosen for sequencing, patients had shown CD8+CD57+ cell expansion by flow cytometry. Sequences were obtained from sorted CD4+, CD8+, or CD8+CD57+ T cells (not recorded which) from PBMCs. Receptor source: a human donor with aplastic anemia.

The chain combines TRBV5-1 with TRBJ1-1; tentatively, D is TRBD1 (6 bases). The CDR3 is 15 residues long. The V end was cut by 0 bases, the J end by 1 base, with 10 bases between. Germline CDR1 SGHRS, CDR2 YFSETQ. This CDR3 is CASSLAQGRNTEAFF. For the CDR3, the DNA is TGCGCCAGCAGCTTGGCGCAGGGGAGGAACACTGAAGCTTTCTTT.

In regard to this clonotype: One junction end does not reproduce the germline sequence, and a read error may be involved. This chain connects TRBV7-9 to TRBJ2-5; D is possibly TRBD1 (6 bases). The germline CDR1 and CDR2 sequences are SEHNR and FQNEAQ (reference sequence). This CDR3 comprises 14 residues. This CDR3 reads CASSTTGSAETQYF. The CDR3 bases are TGCGCCAGCAGCACTACAGGGTCAGCAGAGACCCAGTACTTC. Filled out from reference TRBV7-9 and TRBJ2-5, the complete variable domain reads DTGVSQNPRHKITKRGQNVTFRCDPISEHNRLYWYRQTLGQGPEFLTYFQNEAQLEKSRLLSDRFSAERPKGSFSTLEIQRTEQGDSAMYLCASSTTGSAETQYFGPGTRLLVL.

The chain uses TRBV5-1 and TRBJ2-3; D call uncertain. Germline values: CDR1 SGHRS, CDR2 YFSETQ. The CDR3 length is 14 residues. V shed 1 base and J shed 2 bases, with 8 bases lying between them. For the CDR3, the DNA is TGCGCCAGCAGCTTGCGGGTAGTCACAGATACGCAGTATTTT. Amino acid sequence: CASSLRVVTDTQYF. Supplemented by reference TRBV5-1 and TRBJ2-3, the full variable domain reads KAGVTQTPRYLIKTRGQQVTLSCSPISGHRSVSWYQQTPGQGLQFLFEYFSETQRNKGNFPGRFSGRQFSNSRSEMNVSTLELGDSALYLCASSLRVVTDTQYFGPGTRLTVL.

CDR3 in amino acids: CSARDPTWSSGRYAEQFF. The CDR3 nucleotides are TGCAGTGCTAGAGACCCCACCTGGTCTAGCGGGAGGTATGCGGAGCAGTTCTTC. The chain is built from TRBV20-1 and TRBJ2-1; TRBD2 aligns across 11 bases. This CDR3 is 18 amino acids long. The J segment lost 10 bases and the V segment lost 0 bases, leaving 17 bases of the junction unmatched. Germline-derived CDR1 and CDR2 are DFQATT and SNEGSKA (reference sequence).

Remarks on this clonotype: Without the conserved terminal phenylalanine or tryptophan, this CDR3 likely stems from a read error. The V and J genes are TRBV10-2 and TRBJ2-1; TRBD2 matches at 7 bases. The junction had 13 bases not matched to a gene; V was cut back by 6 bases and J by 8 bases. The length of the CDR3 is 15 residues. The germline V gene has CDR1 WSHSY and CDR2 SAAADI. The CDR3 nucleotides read TGCGCCAGCAGCCATGGACTAGTATTAGGTGATGAGCAGTTCCTC. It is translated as CASSHGLVLGDEQFL.

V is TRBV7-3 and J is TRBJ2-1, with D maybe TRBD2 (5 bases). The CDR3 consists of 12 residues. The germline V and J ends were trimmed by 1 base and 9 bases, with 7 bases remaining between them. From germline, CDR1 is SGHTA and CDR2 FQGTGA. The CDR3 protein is CASSLNRGEQFF. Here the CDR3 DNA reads TGTGCCAGCAGCTTAAATCGGGGTGAGCAGTTCTTC. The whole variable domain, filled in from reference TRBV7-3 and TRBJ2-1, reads GAGVSQTPSNKVTEKGKYVELRCDPISGHTALYWYRQSLGQGPEFLIYFQGTGAADDSGLPNDRFFAVRPEGSVSTLKIQRTERGDSAVYLCASSLNRGEQFFGPGTRLTVL.

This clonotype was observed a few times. DNA for the CDR3: TGTGCCAGCAGCTTGGGACTAGCGGGGGAGACCCAGTACTTC. Its translation: CASSLGLAGETQYF. The chain carries TRBV7-2 and TRBJ2-5, with 13 bases aligning to TRBD2. Germline trimming cut 3 bases from V and 5 bases from J; bases unmatched to any gene: 0. Per germline, CDR1 SGHTA and CDR2 FQGNSA. The CDR3 is made up of 14 amino acids.

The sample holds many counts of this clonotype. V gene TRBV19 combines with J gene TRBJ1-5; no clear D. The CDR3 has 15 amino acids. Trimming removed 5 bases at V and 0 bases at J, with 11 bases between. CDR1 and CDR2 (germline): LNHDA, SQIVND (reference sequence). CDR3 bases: TGTGCCAGTAGTTACAGTCATTATAGCAATCAGCCCCAGCATTTT. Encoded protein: CASSYSHYSNQPQHF. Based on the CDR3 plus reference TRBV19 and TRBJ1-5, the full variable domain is DGGITQSPKYLFRKEGQNVTLSCEQNLNHDAMYWYRQDPGQGLRLIYYSQIVNDFQKGDIAEGYSVSREKKESFPLTVTSAQKNPTAFYLCASSYSHYSNQPQHFGDGTRLSIL.

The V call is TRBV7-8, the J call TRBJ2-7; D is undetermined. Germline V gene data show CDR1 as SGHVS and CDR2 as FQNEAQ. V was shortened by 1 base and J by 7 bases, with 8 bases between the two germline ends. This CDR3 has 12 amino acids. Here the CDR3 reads CASSLVFGEQYF. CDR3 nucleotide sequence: TGTGCCAGCAGCTTAGTTTTCGGAGAGCAGTACTTC.

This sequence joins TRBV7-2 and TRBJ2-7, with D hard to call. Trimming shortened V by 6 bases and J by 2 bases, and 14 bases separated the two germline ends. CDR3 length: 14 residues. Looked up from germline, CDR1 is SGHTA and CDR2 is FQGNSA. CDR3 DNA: TGTGCCAGCAGTGTCTCCGGGCTGACCTACGAGCAGTACTTC. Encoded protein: CASSVSGLTYEQYF.

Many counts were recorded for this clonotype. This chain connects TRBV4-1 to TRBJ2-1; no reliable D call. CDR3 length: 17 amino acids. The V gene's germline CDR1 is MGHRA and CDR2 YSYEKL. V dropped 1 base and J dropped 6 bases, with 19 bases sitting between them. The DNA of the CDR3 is TGCGCCAGCAGCCAAGCAAGAGCCCAGCGTTTGGGCAATGAGCAGTTCTTC. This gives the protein CASSQARAQRLGNEQFF.

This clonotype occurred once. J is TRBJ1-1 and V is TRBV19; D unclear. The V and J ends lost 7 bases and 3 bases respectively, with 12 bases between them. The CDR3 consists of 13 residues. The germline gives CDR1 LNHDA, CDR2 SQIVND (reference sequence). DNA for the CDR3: TGTGCCAGTACAGGCACCGGGGACACTGAAGCTTTCTTT. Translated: CASTGTGDTEAFF.

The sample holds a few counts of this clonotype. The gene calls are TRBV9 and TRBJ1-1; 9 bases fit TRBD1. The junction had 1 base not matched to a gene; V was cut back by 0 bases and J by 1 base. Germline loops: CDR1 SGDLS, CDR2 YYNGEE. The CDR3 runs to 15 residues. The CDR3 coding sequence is TGTGCCAGCAGCGTAGTGACAGGGGGGAACACTGAAGCTTTCTTT. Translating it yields CASSVVTGGNTEAFF.

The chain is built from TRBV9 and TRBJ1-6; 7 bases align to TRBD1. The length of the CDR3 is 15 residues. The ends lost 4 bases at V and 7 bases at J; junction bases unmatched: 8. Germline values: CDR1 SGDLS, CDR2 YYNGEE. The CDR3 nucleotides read TGTGCCAGCAGCTACTCCGGGGACAGCAATTCACCCCTCCACTTT. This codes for CASSYSGDSNSPLHF.

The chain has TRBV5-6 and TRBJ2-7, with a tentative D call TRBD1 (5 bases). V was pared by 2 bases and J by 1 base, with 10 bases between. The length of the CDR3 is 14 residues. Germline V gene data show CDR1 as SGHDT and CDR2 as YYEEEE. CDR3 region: CASSFSGLSYEQYF. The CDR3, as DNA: TGTGCCAGCAGCTTTTCAGGGTTATCCTACGAGCAGTACTTC.

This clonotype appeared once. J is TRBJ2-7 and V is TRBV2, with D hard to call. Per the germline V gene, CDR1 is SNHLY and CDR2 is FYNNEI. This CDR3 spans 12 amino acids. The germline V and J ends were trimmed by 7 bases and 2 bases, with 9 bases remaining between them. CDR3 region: CASKRFAYEQYF. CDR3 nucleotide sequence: TGTGCCAGCAAGAGGTTCGCCTACGAGCAGTACTTC.

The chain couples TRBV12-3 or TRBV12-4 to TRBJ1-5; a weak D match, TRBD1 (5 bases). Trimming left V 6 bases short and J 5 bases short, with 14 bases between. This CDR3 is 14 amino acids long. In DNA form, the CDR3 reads TGTGCCAGCAGCTTCCGGGACTCTGATCAGCCCCAGCATTTT. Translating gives CASSFRDSDQPQHF.

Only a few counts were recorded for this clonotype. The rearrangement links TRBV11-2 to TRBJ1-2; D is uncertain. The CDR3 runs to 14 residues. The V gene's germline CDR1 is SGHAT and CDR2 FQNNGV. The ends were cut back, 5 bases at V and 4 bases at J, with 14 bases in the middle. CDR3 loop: CASSPQQRGYGYTF. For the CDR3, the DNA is TGTGCCAGCAGCCCCCAACAGCGTGGCTATGGCTACACCTTC.

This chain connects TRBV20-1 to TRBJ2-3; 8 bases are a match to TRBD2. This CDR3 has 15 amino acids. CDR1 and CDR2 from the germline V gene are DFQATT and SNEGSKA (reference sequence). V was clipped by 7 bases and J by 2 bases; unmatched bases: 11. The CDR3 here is CSVPPGGGNTDTQYF. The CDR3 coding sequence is TGCAGTGTCCCACCGGGGGGGGGGAACACAGATACGCAGTATTTT.

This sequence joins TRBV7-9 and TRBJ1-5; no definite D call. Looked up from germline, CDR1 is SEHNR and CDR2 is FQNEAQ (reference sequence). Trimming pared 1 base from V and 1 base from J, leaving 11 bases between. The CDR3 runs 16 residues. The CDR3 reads CASSLDLELSNQPQHF. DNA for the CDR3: TGTGCCAGCAGCTTAGATCTGGAACTGAGCAATCAGCCCCAGCATTTT.

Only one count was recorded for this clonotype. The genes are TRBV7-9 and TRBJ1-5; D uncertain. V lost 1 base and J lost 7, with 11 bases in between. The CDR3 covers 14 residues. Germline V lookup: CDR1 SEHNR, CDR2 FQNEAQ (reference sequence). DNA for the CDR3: TGTGCCAGCAGCTTAGTTGGCGGAGAGCAGCCCCAGCATTTT. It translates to CASSLVGGEQPQHF.

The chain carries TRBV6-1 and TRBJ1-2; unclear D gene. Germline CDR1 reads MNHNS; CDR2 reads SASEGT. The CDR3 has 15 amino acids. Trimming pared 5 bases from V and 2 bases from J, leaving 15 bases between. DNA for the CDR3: TGTGCCAGCAGTAACCATGTCGGCACCAACTATGGCTACACCTTC. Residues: CASSNHVGTNYGYTF.

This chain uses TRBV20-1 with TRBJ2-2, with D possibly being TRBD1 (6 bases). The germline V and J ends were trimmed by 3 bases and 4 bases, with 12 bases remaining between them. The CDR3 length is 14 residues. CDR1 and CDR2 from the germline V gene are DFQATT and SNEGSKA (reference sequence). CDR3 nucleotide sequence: TGCAGTGCTAGGGGGGCAGTCGGCACCGGGGAGCTGTTTTTT. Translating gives CSARGAVGTGELFF.